Shown below are 24 T cell receptor beta chains from a single sample sequenced in a study of vaccination and CD4 T cells after COVID-19. Treatment of the sample: approximately nine-day PBMC culture with coronavirus spike peptide pools or control peptides (ViraFEST assay). Cultured CD4+ T cells had their DNA profiled by the Oncomine TCR Beta short-read assay. TCRdb processed the PCR reads anew with MiXCR; each CDR3 protein has one entry. The repertoire has approximately 11,000 distinct CDR3 sequences, around a third of them found once; the top ten carry around 16%. These TCRs' antigens remain unknown. Sequenced material: CD4+ T cells from blood, cultured in vitro, taken after SARS-CoV-2 vaccination. The receptors derive from a human donor who had recovered from COVID-19.

The V and J genes are TRBV28 and TRBJ1-2; D possibly corresponds to TRBD1 (6 bases). V was clipped by 6 bases and J by 8 bases, with 19 bases between them. Germline V gene data show CDR1 as MDHEN and CDR2 as SYDVKM. The CDR3 contains 14 residues. The CDR3: CASRPGGGGLGYTF. Written as DNA, the CDR3 is TGTGCCAGCAGGCCTGGCGGGGGGGGCTTGGGCTACACCTTC.

The chain joins TRBV27 to TRBJ1-2; 9 bases line up with TRBD1. CDR1 is MNHEY, CDR2 SMNVEV, per germline (reference sequence). The trim removed 2 bases at V and 13 bases at J, leaving 11 bases unmatched. The CDR3 has 14 amino acids. CDR3 in DNA: TGTGCCAGCAGTTTAAAGGGACAGGGAGGAGAAGTCACCTTC. Encoded protein: CASSLKGQGGEVTF.

V usage is TRBV27 and J usage is TRBJ1-4; 8 nucleotides match TRBD1. Germline trimming cut 5 bases from V and 8 bases from J; bases unmatched to any gene: 13. This CDR3 spans 16 amino acids. Germline V gives CDR1 MNHEY, CDR2 SMNVEV (reference sequence). The CDR3, as DNA: TGTGCCAGCAGTCGCCGTGTAGACAGGGGAGGGGAAAAACTGTTTTTT. Its protein product is CASSRRVDRGGEKLFF.

This clonotype has more than one count but fewer than ten. The chain employs TRBV20-1 and TRBJ2-1; TRBD2 matches 7 bases. The CDR3 is 14 amino acids. The V gene end was trimmed by 4 bases and the J gene end by 4 bases; junction bases not matched to a gene: 7. Looked up from germline, CDR1 is DFQATT and CDR2 is SNEGSKA (reference sequence). CDR3 sequence reads: CSATPGAGYNEQFF. CDR3 in DNA: TGCAGTGCTACCCCCGGAGCGGGATACAATGAGCAGTTCTTC.

V and J are TRBV7-9 and TRBJ2-2; D assignment may be TRBD1 or TRBD2 (5 bases each). V shed 4 bases and J shed 0 bases, with 9 bases lying between them. The CDR3 is 15 amino acids. Germline V gene sequence: CDR1 SEHNR, CDR2 FQNEAQ (reference sequence). CDR3 nucleotides: TGTGCCAGCAGCTACCGGGACGCGAACACCGGGGAGCTGTTTTTT. Protein sequence: CASSYRDANTGELFF.

In its sample, this clonotype ranks as medium-sized (0.01 to 0.1%). The chain links TRBV6-5 to TRBJ1-1; TRBD1 is a possible D gene (6 bases). This CDR3 spans 16 amino acids. The V gene's germline CDR1 is MNHEY and CDR2 SVGAGI. V lost 0 bases, J lost 4 bases, and 15 bases lay in between. CDR3 loop: CASSYSTGRRGTEAFF. CDR3 sequence (DNA): TGTGCCAGCAGTTACTCGACAGGTCGGAGGGGCACTGAAGCTTTCTTT.

V is TRBV7-2 and J is TRBJ1-5; no clear D gene. Per the germline V gene, CDR1 is SGHTA and CDR2 is FQGNSA. The CDR3 has 13 residues. With 8 bases removed from V and 5 bases from J, the gap between germline ends came to 13 bases. This CDR3 reads CASYRAPHQPQHF. DNA of the CDR3: TGTGCCAGCTACCGGGCCCCCCATCAGCCCCAGCATTTT.

The sample holds a few counts of this clonotype. V is TRBV18 and J is TRBJ2-7, with D hard to call. The CDR3 loop spans 13 amino acids. V was clipped by 2 bases and J by 5 bases, with 10 bases between them. The germline V gene has CDR1 KGHSH and CDR2 LQKENI. The CDR3 DNA follows: TGTGCCAGCTCACCAGGTAGTATGAACGAGCAGTACTTC. Amino acids: CASSPGSMNEQYF.

This clonotype turned up a few times. The chain combines TRBV27 with TRBJ1-6, with D unresolved. Trimming shortened V by 5 bases and J by 13 bases, and 18 bases separated the two germline ends. CDR3 length: 14 residues. Germline V CDR1 and CDR2: MNHEY, SMNVEV (reference sequence). The CDR3 DNA sequence: TGTGCCAGCAGTATACGGACGGCCTCGGTCCCCCTCCACTTT. Translated: CASSIRTASVPLHF.

The chain combines TRBV6-1 with TRBJ2-1, with 15 bases lining up with TRBD2. Per germline, CDR1 MNHNS and CDR2 SASEGT. Trimming at V came to 6 bases and at J to 5 bases, leaving 5 bases not matched to a gene. CDR3 size: 16 residues. CDR3 sequence reads: CASSRTSGRANNEQFF. The CDR3 coding sequence is TGTGCCAGCAGCCGGACTAGCGGGAGGGCCAACAATGAGCAGTTCTTC.

The genes are TRBV7-8 and TRBJ1-5; D gene unclear. Per germline, CDR1 SGHVS and CDR2 FQNEAQ. The length of the CDR3 is 18 residues. V was trimmed by 2 bases and J by 0 bases, leaving 17 bases between them. The CDR3 protein is CASSLRDFLMNSNQPQHF. The CDR3 DNA reads as TGTGCCAGCAGCTTACGGGATTTCCTGATGAATAGCAATCAGCCCCAGCATTTT.

This clonotype was picked up a small number of times. The chain uses TRBV6-1 and TRBJ2-7; no reliable D call. The V gene lost 7 bases and the J gene lost 0 bases, with 13 bases spanning the gap. There are 14 residues in the CDR3. Per germline, CDR1 MNHNS and CDR2 SASEGT. CDR3 region: CASKPVTSSYEQYF. CDR3 nucleotides: TGTGCCAGCAAACCGGTAACGAGCTCCTACGAGCAGTACTTC.

The chain recombines TRBV7-2 with TRBJ2-7; the D gene could be TRBD1 or TRBD2 (6 bases each). V was cut by 1 base and J by 4 bases, with 20 bases left in between. The CDR3 runs to 17 residues. Germline lookup yields CDR1 SGHTA and CDR2 FQGNSA. CDR3 residues: CASSLGGARSDPYEQYF. The CDR3, as DNA: TGTGCCAGCAGCTTAGGGGGGGCCCGCAGCGATCCGTACGAGCAGTACTTC.

The CDR3 is CSASSQEPNTEAFF. DNA of the CDR3: TGCAGTGCTAGTAGCCAGGAACCGAACACTGAAGCTTTCTTT. The V call is TRBV20-1, the J call TRBJ1-1; D uncertain. Germline CDR1 reads DFQATT; CDR2 reads SNEGSKA (reference sequence). The V end lost 3 bases, the J end lost 1 base, and 12 bases lay between the germline ends. The CDR3 runs to 14 residues.

The rearrangement uses TRBV28 and TRBJ1-5, with D possibly being TRBD1 (5 bases). The CDR3 runs to 14 residues. Per the germline V gene, CDR1 is MDHEN and CDR2 is SYDVKM. V lost 3 bases and J lost 3, with 9 bases in between. The CDR3 region is CASSFGGFNQPQHF. In DNA form, the CDR3 reads TGTGCCAGCAGTTTTGGGGGTTTCAATCAGCCCCAGCATTTT.

The DNA of the CDR3 is TGTGCCAGCAGAATGGACTACTCCTACAATGAGCAGTTCTTC. This sequence encodes CASRMDYSYNEQFF. The J gene is TRBJ2-1, the V gene TRBV6-4, with a possible D match to TRBD2 (6 bases). Germline values: CDR1 MRHNA, CDR2 SNTAGT. The CDR3 is made up of 14 amino acids. Trimming cost V 6 bases and J 0 bases, with 9 bases left between them.

This clonotype has a handful of counts. The genes are TRBV7-7 and TRBJ1-3, with D hard to call. The CDR3 runs to 15 residues. Germline-derived CDR1 and CDR2 are SSHAT and FNYEAQ (reference sequence). V gave up 0 bases and J gave up 3 bases, with 9 bases separating them. DNA of the CDR3: TGTGCCAGCAGCTTAGCGAGCGGTTTTGGAAACACCATATATTTT. Its translation: CASSLASGFGNTIYF.

The chain recombines TRBV20-1 with TRBJ2-5; 7 bases agree with TRBD1. Germline CDR1 DFQATT, CDR2 SNEGSKA (reference sequence). The CDR3 consists of 14 residues. V trimming: 0 bases; J trimming: 2 bases; junction bases outside the gene matches: 3. Here the CDR3 reads CSARDIQGQETQYF. In nucleotides, the CDR3 is TGCAGTGCTAGAGACATACAGGGGCAAGAGACCCAGTACTTC.

This clonotype turned up a few times. The chain carries TRBV10-2 and TRBJ1-1; unclear D gene. This CDR3 comprises 13 residues. Between the trimmed V and J ends, which lost 6 bases and 1 base, there was a span of 9 bases. Germline V CDR1 and CDR2: WSHSY, SAAADI. CDR3 loop: CASRIQANTEAFF. In DNA, the CDR3 is TGCGCCAGCAGGATACAAGCGAACACTGAAGCTTTCTTT.

The gene calls are TRBV29-1 and TRBJ1-1, with D tentatively TRBD1 (6 bases). CDR1 SQVTM and CDR2 ANQGSEA come from the germline V gene. V lost 7 bases and J lost 5, with 17 bases in between. CDR3 length equals 13 residues. The CDR3 protein is CSAEYRVGTEAFF. DNA of the CDR3: TGCAGCGCGGAATACAGGGTCGGGACTGAAGCTTTCTTT.

The rearrangement uses TRBV12-3 or TRBV12-4 and TRBJ2-7, with 7 nucleotides matching TRBD1. The CDR3 extends over 13 amino acids. With 7 bases clipped from V and 0 bases from J, the junction kept 3 bases outside the gene matches. CDR3 loop: CASTGTVSYEQYF. The CDR3 coding sequence is TGTGCCAGCACCGGGACAGTCTCCTACGAGCAGTACTTC.

The chain couples TRBV7-9 to TRBJ1-2; D is unresolved. CDR1 and CDR2 (germline): SEHNR, FQNEAQ (reference sequence). The germline V and J ends were trimmed by 0 bases and 0 bases, with 17 bases remaining between them. The CDR3 runs to 18 residues. The CDR3 bases are TGTGCCAGCAGCTTAGCCGGGAGTCTGCCAGCAGCTAACTATGGCTACACCTTC. Translating gives CASSLAGSLPAANYGYTF.

This clonotype showed up just a few times. The chain uses TRBV15 and TRBJ2-7; 8 nucleotides align to TRBD1. The V segment lost 4 bases and the J segment 4 bases; nucleotides outside the gene matches: 3. In germline, CDR1 is LNHNV, CDR2 YYDKDF (reference sequence). The CDR3 totals 13 residues. Written as DNA, the CDR3 is TGTGCCACCAGCAACGGACAGGGTTACGAGCAGTACTTC. Translation gives CATSNGQGYEQYF.

This clonotype is medium-sized. V usage is TRBV7-2 and J usage is TRBJ1-2, with 8 bases identical to TRBD1. The CDR3 extends over 14 amino acids. Germline V gene sequence: CDR1 SGHTA, CDR2 FQGNSA. After removal of 6 bases from V and 8 bases from J, the junction contained 11 bases not matched to a gene. CDR3 DNA sequence: TGTGCCAGCAGAACCGGGACAGGCACGGGAGGCTACACCTTC. Translation gives CASRTGTGTGGYTF.